The source of this T cell receptor beta chain is a study of shared clonotypes between healthy human individuals. V was trimmed by 0 bases and J by 0 bases, leaving 3 bases between them. Per germline, CDR1 GTSNPN and CDR2 SVGIG (reference sequence). This CDR3 has 12 residues. Study-wide points: The study generally estimated greater richness for naive than memory subsets.

Naive CD8 cells lacked CD45RO and underwent positive selection for CCR7, leaving out terminally differentiated effector memory CD45RA+ cells. Only Caucasian adults living in Nashville, Tennessee made up the donor group. Deep level was the assay's run setting. TCRdb's copy holds only in-frame clones and misses some; the assay was immunoSEQ multiplex PCR. The sample carries about 2.1 million clones, just under 95% recorded once. For this clone: Its antigen is currently unknown. Other nucleotide sequences from this sample produce the same CDR3.

The sequence came from a man between 18 and 35 years old in good health. Some clones in this sample may be carry-over from other donors' samples. Sample: naive CD8+ T cells from PBMCs. The chain recombines TRBV30 with TRBJ2-7; D ambiguous. Written as DNA, the CDR3 is TGTGCCTGGAGTGTGTACTCCTACGAGCAGTACTTC. Translated: CAWSVYSYEQYF.